This T cell receptor (beta chain) was observed in a study of blood T cell repertoires in COVID-19. Overall study context: Sites across the United States, Italy and Spain contributed samples from acute and convalescent COVID-19.

The CDR3 runs to 16 residues. CDR1 is LGHNA, CDR2 YNFKEQ, per germline. Unmatched junction bases numbered 6, after V lost 0 bases and J lost 5 bases. In the original analysis: Cell counts per sample came from amplifying reference gene primers. Some clones are missing from TCRdb's copy, which holds only in-frame ones; the method was immunoSEQ multiplex PCR. V and J calls and clone size are given by that table; D and trimming were obtained from the DNA. The table shows around 140,000 clones, with about 85% occurring only once. This clonotype was obtained from a human donor in a cohort sampled during active COVID-19. The source material was peripheral blood. The gene calls are TRBV4-2 and TRBJ2-5, with 10 bases lining up with TRBD1. The CDR3 loop is CASSQDPGQGRETQYF. CDR3 nucleotides: TGTGCCAGCAGCCAAGATCCGGGACAGGGGAGGGAGACCCAGTACTTC.